This T cell receptor (beta chain) was observed in a study of CD8+ T cells in alopecia areata. Background on the study: Treated patients swallowed 5 to 10 mg of oral tofacitinib twice daily. The tofacitinib course ran for 6 to 18 months and was followed by 6 months off drug.

The authors extracted RNA and reverse transcribed it into cDNA as the sequencing template. TCRdb's table, derived via immunoSEQ multiplex PCR, lists solely in-frame clones and lacks some. The sample lists 200,000 to 250,000 clones, roughly 56% occurring once. The ends were cut back, 0 bases at V and 5 bases at J, with 11 bases in the middle. The CDR3 extends over 14 amino acids. The V gene's germline CDR1 is SGDLS and CDR2 YYNGEE. The treatment was: oral pan-JAK inhibitor, 5-10 mg twice daily. Sequenced material: CD4+ T cells sorted from blood, taken at week 4, from a patient treated with tofacitinib. The receptor's source is a human donor with alopecia areata. The chain has TRBV9 and TRBJ2-5; D may be TRBD1 or TRBD2 (5 bases each). The CDR3 bases are TGTGCCAGCAGCGTAGGGGCCGAGGGGGAGACCCAGTACTTC. Translation gives CASSVGAEGETQYF. Variable domain in full (rest from reference TRBV9 and TRBJ2-5): DSGVTQTPKHLITATGQRVTLRCSPRSGDLSVYWYQQSLDQGLQFLIQYYNGEERAKGNILERFSAQQFPDLHSELNLSSLELGDSALYFCASSVGAEGETQYFGPGTRLLVL.